The T cell receptor (beta chain) under discussion was sequenced for a study of vaccination effects on CD4 cells after COVID-19. The CDR3 is 16 residues long. J lost 5 bases, V lost 0 bases, and 7 bases had no gene match. Germline CDR1 SGDLS, CDR2 YYNGEE. Sequencing was performed with immunoSEQ multiplex PCR; in TCRdb, only in-frame clones are kept and a portion is missing. The sample records approximately 70,000 clones, approximately 80% being singletons. Details on this clone: The antigen is undetermined.

With the ViraFEST assay, the study expanded antigen-specific CD4+ T cells using viral peptide pools, then sequenced them. Isolation of CD4+ T cells took place after 10 days of culture. It was two doses of either the BNT162b2 or mRNA-1273 vaccine that participants received. The sequencing used CD4+ T cells from PBMCs cultured with HCoV-229E spike peptides, collected after COVID-19 vaccination. The chain recombines TRBV9 with TRBJ2-2; 7 bases align to TRBD1. This TCR was sampled from a human donor who received a COVID-19 vaccine. For the CDR3, the DNA is TGTGCCAGCAGCGTAGGAGGGCAGGGGGTAACCGGGGAGCTGTTTTTT. Amino acid sequence: CASSVGGQGVTGELFF.